Below are 24 T cell receptor beta chains sequenced from a single sample in a study of shared clonotypes between healthy human individuals. The protocol was immunoSEQ multiplex PCR, while the TCRdb copy is restricted to in-frame clones and leaves out a portion. The sample records more than 1 million clones, around 78% being singletons. Sequenced input: memory CD4+ T cells from PBMCs. Regarding subset: CD45RA-negative fraction. All receptors come from a man in his late teens or twenties in good health. Some clones in this sample may be carry-over from other donors' samples.

The chain is built from TRBV5-1 and TRBJ2-7; 12 nucleotides match TRBD2. J was trimmed by 3 bases and V by 7 bases; bases with no gene match: 2. The CDR3 contains 13 residues. Germline V gives CDR1 SGHRS, CDR2 YFSETQ. DNA of the CDR3: TGCGCCAGCGGACTAGCGGGACACTACGAGCAGTACTTC. Translating gives CASGLAGHYEQYF. Full variable domain (missing parts from reference TRBV5-1 and TRBJ2-7): KAGVTQTPRYLIKTRGQQVTLSCSPISGHRSVSWYQQTPGQGLQFLFEYFSETQRNKGNFPGRFSGRQFSNSRSEMNVSTLELGDSALYLCASGLAGHYEQYFGPGTRLTVT.

This clone was counted once. The chain is built from TRBV9 and TRBJ2-1, with D possibly being TRBD1 (5 bases). From germline, CDR1 is SGDLS and CDR2 YYNGEE. This CDR3 contains 15 residues. V dropped 4 bases and J dropped 5 bases, with 16 bases sitting between them. CDR3 nucleotide sequence: TGTGCCAGCAGCACCAGAGCAGGGCGTAACAATGAGCAGTTCTTC. This sequence encodes CASSTRAGRNNEQFF.

A few counts support this clone. The rearrangement joins TRBV6-1 to TRBJ2-1, with TRBD1 identical over 7 bases. V gave up 6 bases and J gave up 4 bases; unmatched junction bases: 9. The germline gives CDR1 MNHNS, CDR2 SASEGT. The CDR3 is made up of 15 amino acids. The CDR3 DNA reads as TGTGCCAGCAGAGCACCGGGACAGCCTTACAATGAGCAGTTCTTC. It codes for CASRAPGQPYNEQFF.

The CDR3 loop reads CSVSRTVSSYEQYF. DNA for the CDR3: TGCAGCGTTTCCAGGACGGTTTCAAGCTACGAGCAGTACTTC. V and J are TRBV29-1 and TRBJ2-7; D unresolved. The CDR3 consists of 14 residues. CDR1 is SQVTM and CDR2 is ANQGSEA in the germline V gene. V lost 5 bases to trimming and J lost 3 bases, with 17 bases between them.

The J gene is TRBJ2-3, the V gene TRBV6-6, with TRBD2 as a possible D gene (6 bases). The CDR3 runs to 14 residues. Germline V gene lookup returns CDR1 MNHNY and CDR2 SVGAGI (reference sequence). V was cut by 2 bases and J by 2 bases, with 8 bases left in between. The CDR3 region is CASSYERVTDTQYF. The CDR3 DNA sequence: TGTGCCAGCAGTTACGAGCGGGTCACAGATACGCAGTATTTT.

The rearrangement joins TRBV5-1 to TRBJ2-7; D may match TRBD1 or TRBD2 (5 bases each). From germline, CDR1 is SGHRS and CDR2 YFSETQ. Deletions cut 4 bases from V and 0 bases from J, with 14 bases between. The CDR3 consists of 15 residues. The CDR3 here is CASSPIGATSYEQYF. The CDR3, as DNA: TGCGCCAGCAGCCCTATCGGGGCAACCTCCTACGAGCAGTACTTC.

V gene TRBV10-2 combines with J gene TRBJ2-3; 7 bases are shared with TRBD2. CDR1 WSHSY and CDR2 SAAADI come from the germline V gene. V trimming: 7 bases; J trimming: 3 bases; junction bases outside the gene matches: 7. The CDR3 is made up of 14 amino acids. CDR3 bases: TGCGCCAGCACATCGGCGGGAGTTACAGATACGCAGTATTTT. Its translation is CASTSAGVTDTQYF.

The count of this clone is one. The chain couples TRBV11-2 to TRBJ2-7, with a possible D match to TRBD1 (7 bases). The V end was cut by 4 bases, the J end by 0 bases, with 19 bases between. The CDR3 is 17 residues long. Germline CDR1 SGHAT, CDR2 FQNNGV. The CDR3 DNA sequence: TGTGCCAGCAGCTCCCTCAGGGGGGATTGGAGCTCCTACGAGCAGTACTTC. Encoded protein: CASSSLRGDWSSYEQYF.

The chain employs TRBV4-3 and TRBJ2-7; D unresolved. The germline V gene encodes CDR1 LGHNA and CDR2 YSLEER. Trimming shortened V by 4 bases and J by 5 bases, and 12 bases separated the two germline ends. The CDR3 has 13 amino acids. CDR3 nucleotide sequence: TGCGCCAGCAGCCGGGCCTTCCAGGACGAGCAGTACTTC. It yields the protein CASSRAFQDEQYF.

V usage is TRBV28 and J usage is TRBJ2-1; D is undetermined. The CDR3 spans 13 residues. V lost 2 bases, J lost 6 bases, and 8 bases lay in between. Germline V gene sequence: CDR1 MDHEN, CDR2 SYDVKM. The CDR3 protein is CASSLQLRNEQFF. The DNA of the CDR3 is TGTGCCAGCAGTTTACAGCTGCGCAATGAGCAGTTCTTC.

This chain joins TRBV5-1 and TRBJ1-5, with 10 positions matching TRBD1. The CDR3 extends over 20 amino acids. J was trimmed by 6 bases and V by 0 bases; bases with no gene match: 18. Looked up from germline, CDR1 is SGHRS and CDR2 is YFSETQ. CDR3 sequence: CASSLAPHRQGAHLGQPQHF. CDR3 DNA: TGCGCCAGCAGCTTGGCCCCGCACCGACAGGGGGCCCATCTGGGTCAGCCCCAGCATTTT.

This chain joins TRBV7-3 and TRBJ1-2; the match to TRBD1 covers 11 bases. V lost 5 bases to trimming and J lost 7 bases; unmatched junction nucleotides: 18. Per germline, CDR1 SGHTA and CDR2 FQGTGA. The CDR3 contains 18 residues. CDR3 coding DNA: TGTGCCAGCAGCCTACAAAGCCCAGGCGGACAGGGGGCTGTTGGCTACACCTTC. Its translation: CASSLQSPGGQGAVGYTF.

Remarks on this clone: A far bigger clonotype differs at one base, so this is likely a read error. The J gene is TRBJ1-5, the V gene TRBV5-6; 7 bases are shared with TRBD1. The CDR3 length is 14 residues. V was clipped by 0 bases and J by 5 bases; unmatched bases: 2. Germline-derived CDR1 and CDR2 are SGHDT and YYEEEE. CDR3 residues: CASSLGGGDQPQHF. Written as DNA, the CDR3 is TGTGCCAGCAGCTTGGGAGGGGGCGATCAGCCCCAGCATTTT.

This chain connects TRBV5-6 to TRBJ2-7; 7 nucleotides match TRBD1. The CDR3 is made up of 13 amino acids. Losses at the gene ends were 1 base for V and 2 bases for J; bases not matched to a gene: 0. The germline V gene encodes CDR1 SGHDT and CDR2 YYEEEE. The CDR3 DNA reads as TGTGCCAGCAGCTTGACAGGGGCCTACGAGCAGTACTTC. The encoded protein is CASSLTGAYEQYF.

This clone has just one count. The chain has TRBV6-1 and TRBJ1-4; 8 bases match TRBD1. The germline V gene encodes CDR1 MNHNS and CDR2 SASEGT. V shed 7 bases, J shed 7 bases, and the junction held 8 bases outside the gene matches. The CDR3 contains 14 residues. The CDR3 region has the DNA TGTGCCAGCAAGACTCGAGGACAGGGTGAAAAACTGTTTTTT. It is translated as CASKTRGQGEKLFF.

This clone was detected once. The V and J genes are TRBV28 and TRBJ1-2; weak D call: TRBD1 (6 bases). V lost 5 bases, J lost 8 bases, and 21 bases lay in between. Germline V CDR1 and CDR2: MDHEN, SYDVKM. The CDR3 extends over 15 amino acids. The CDR3 DNA reads TGTGCCAGCAGTCTGACCCTTCGGTGGGGGGCCGGCTACACCTTC. It is translated as CASSLTLRWGAGYTF.

A single count supports this clone. The rearrangement uses TRBV28 and TRBJ2-7; 10 bases align to TRBD1. CDR3 length equals 16 residues. After removal of 6 bases from V and 2 bases from J, the junction contained 10 bases not matched to a gene. The germline CDR1 and CDR2 sequences are MDHEN and SYDVKM. CDR3 region: CASSSGGTGDAYEQYF. The DNA for the CDR3 is TGTGCCAGCAGCAGCGGCGGGACAGGGGACGCCTACGAGCAGTACTTC.

Points on this clone: A much larger clone is a single base away; this may be a read error. This sample includes further DNA sequences coding for the same CDR3. This chain connects TRBV6-5 to TRBJ1-3; unclear D gene. V was cut by 9 bases and J by 0 bases, with 6 bases left in between. Per germline, CDR1 MNHEY and CDR2 SVGAGI. The length of the CDR3 is 12 residues. The CDR3 region has the DNA TGTGCCAGTGGGAGCTCTGGAAACACCATATATTTT. It codes for CASGSSGNTIYF.

In the case of this clone: Other nucleotide sequences from this sample produce the same CDR3. The V gene is TRBV5-1, the J gene TRBJ1-4; 9 bases are a match to TRBD1. Losses at the gene ends were 2 bases for V and 7 bases for J; bases not matched to a gene: 3. This CDR3 contains 14 residues. Per the germline V gene, CDR1 is SGHRS and CDR2 is YFSETQ. The CDR3 loop is CASSFTGGVEKLFF. In DNA, the CDR3 is TGCGCCAGCAGCTTCACAGGGGGCGTTGAAAAACTGTTTTTT.

CDR3 region: CASGSQGELFF. The CDR3 DNA sequence: TGTGCTAGTGGTTCCCAGGGGGAGCTGTTTTTT. The chain uses TRBV12-5 and TRBJ2-2; no clear D. There are 11 residues in the CDR3. Deletions cut 4 bases from V and 8 bases from J, with 5 bases between. Germline lookup yields CDR1 LGHNT and CDR2 FRNRAP.

The rearrangement uses TRBV6-5 and TRBJ2-7, with D possibly being TRBD1 or TRBD2 (5 bases each). V lost 6 bases and J lost 2, with 17 bases in between. The CDR3 is made up of 15 amino acids. Looked up from germline, CDR1 is MNHEY and CDR2 is SVGAGI. The CDR3 bases are TGTGCCAGCAGCTCACCCCGGGACGCAGCCTACGAGCAGTACTTC. Translated: CASSSPRDAAYEQYF.

The chain employs TRBV2 and TRBJ1-1; 7 bases line up with TRBD1. Germline CDR1 and CDR2: SNHLY and FYNNEI. Trimming removed 6 bases from V and 3 bases from J; junction bases left unmatched: 7. This CDR3 spans 14 amino acids. This CDR3 reads CASSLTGFDTEAFF. The DNA of the CDR3 is TGTGCCAGCAGCCTGACAGGGTTCGACACTGAAGCTTTCTTT.

The V and J genes are TRBV4-2 and TRBJ2-1, with D unclear. CDR3 length: 13 residues. V dropped 4 bases and J dropped 9 bases, with 13 bases sitting between them. Germline CDR1 and CDR2: LGHNA and YNFKEQ. The CDR3 DNA follows: TGTGCCAGCAGCCGAAATCTTAATGGTGAGCAGTTCTTC. Its protein product is CASSRNLNGEQFF.

V and J are TRBV9 and TRBJ2-1, with D perhaps TRBD1 or TRBD2 (5 bases each). Germline lookup yields CDR1 SGDLS and CDR2 YYNGEE. The germline V and J ends were trimmed by 0 bases and 3 bases, with 19 bases remaining between them. The CDR3 length is 18 residues. This CDR3 is CASSVGFRGTGLYNEQFF. The CDR3 nucleotides read TGTGCCAGCAGCGTAGGATTTAGAGGGACGGGGCTCTACAATGAGCAGTTCTTC.